This TCR beta chain was identified during a study of cytomegalovirus exposure and HLA in healthy donors. Study results and limitations: While the bulk of TCR sequences proved rare, some public TCRs turned up in many donors. In a later analysis, DRB1 alleles had the most associated TCRs; HLA-C alleles the fewest.

The PCR made use of 60 Vbeta and 13 Jbeta primers. The table came from immunoSEQ multiplex PCR; TCRdb's copy has only in-frame clones and leaves some out. The data contain 99,000 or so clones, about 83% of them singletons. On this clone itself: Its specificity is not known.

V lost 4 bases and J lost 9; bases outside the gene matches: 9. This CDR3 contains 15 residues. Germline CDR1 and CDR2: GTSNPN and SVGIG (reference sequence). This TCR derives from a young man in good health and CMV-seronegative. The J gene is TRBJ2-1, the V gene TRBV30, with TRBD2 identical over 13 bases. The sequencing sample was made of PBMCs. The CDR3 reads CAWKGLAGPTVEQFF. As DNA, the CDR3 is TGTGCCTGGAAGGGACTAGCGGGGCCGACGGTTGAGCAGTTCTTC.